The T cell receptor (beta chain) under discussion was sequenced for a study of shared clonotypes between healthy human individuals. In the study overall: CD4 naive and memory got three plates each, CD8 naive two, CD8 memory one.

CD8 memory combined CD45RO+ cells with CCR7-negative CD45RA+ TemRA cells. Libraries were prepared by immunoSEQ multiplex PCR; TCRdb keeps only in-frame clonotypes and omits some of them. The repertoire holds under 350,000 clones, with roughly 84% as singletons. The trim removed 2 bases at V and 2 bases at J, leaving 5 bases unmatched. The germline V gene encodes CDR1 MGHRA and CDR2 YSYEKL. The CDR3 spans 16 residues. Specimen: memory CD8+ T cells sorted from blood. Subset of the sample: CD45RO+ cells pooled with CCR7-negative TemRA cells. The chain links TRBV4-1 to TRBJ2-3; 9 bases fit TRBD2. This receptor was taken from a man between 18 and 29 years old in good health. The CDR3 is CASSQRASGNTDTQYF. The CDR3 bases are TGCGCCAGCAGCCAAAGGGCTAGCGGGAACACAGATACGCAGTATTTT.